Here is one T cell receptor beta chain with its context. The data were obtained in a study of OX40 agonist ivuxolimab in advanced cancers. The CDR3 loop spans 12 amino acids. The V end was cut by 5 bases, the J end by 8 bases, with 9 bases between. Germline CDR1 MNHEY, CDR2 SVGAGI. TCRdb's table, derived via immunoSEQ multiplex PCR, lists solely in-frame clones and lacks some. The data contain around 76,000 clones, around four fifths of them singletons. Sequenced material: CD4+ or CD8+ T cells sorted from blood, taken in a trial of the OX40 agonist ivuxolimab. The V gene is TRBV6-5, the J gene TRBJ2-2, with D hard to call. The source is an adult with an advanced solid tumor such as melanoma, head and neck, liver or kidney cancer. The CDR3 DNA reads as TGTGCCAGCAGTCCATCTGAGGGGGAGCTGTTTTTT. Translation gives CASSPSEGELFF.